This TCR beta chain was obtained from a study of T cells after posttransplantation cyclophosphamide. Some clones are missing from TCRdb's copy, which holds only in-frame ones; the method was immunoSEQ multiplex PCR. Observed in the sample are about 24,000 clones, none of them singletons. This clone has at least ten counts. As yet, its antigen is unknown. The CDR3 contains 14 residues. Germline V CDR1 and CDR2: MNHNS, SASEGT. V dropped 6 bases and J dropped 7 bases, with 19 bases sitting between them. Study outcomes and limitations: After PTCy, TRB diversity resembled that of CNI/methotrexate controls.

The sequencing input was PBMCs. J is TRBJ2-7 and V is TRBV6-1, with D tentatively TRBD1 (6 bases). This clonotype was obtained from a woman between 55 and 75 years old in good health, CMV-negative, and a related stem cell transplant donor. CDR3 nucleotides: TGTGCCAGCAGCCGCGCCGGGCAGGGGCGAGAGCAGTACGTC. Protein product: CASSRAGQGREQYV.